What follows describes a single T cell receptor beta chain. This record comes from a study of T cells in Graves' hyperthyroidism and ophthalmopathy. About 10 ml of fresh peripheral blood supplied the PBMCs. CDR1 and CDR2 from the germline V gene are SQVTM and ANQGSEA. J gave up 7 bases and V 7 bases, and 7 bases lay outside the gene matches. There are 13 residues in the CDR3. Template material for amplifying TCR beta CDR3 regions consisted of RNA transcripts. With the HTBI primer set, the TCR CDR3 went through a first round of RT-PCR. TCRdb reprocessed the multiplex PCR reads via MiXCR and lists one record per CDR3 protein. The table shows 550,000 to 850,000 distinct CDR3 sequences, with 15% to 20% occurring only once.

Sequenced material: blood. This TCR derives from a woman aged 45-65 years with Graves' hyperthyroidism that later progressed to Graves' ophthalmopathy. The V gene is TRBV29-1, the J gene TRBJ2-1, with 10 bases identical to TRBD1. CDR3 coding DNA: TGCAGCGGGGGACAGGGGCCGGGGAATGAGCAGTTCTTC. This gives the protein CSGGQGPGNEQFF.